This T cell receptor beta chain comes out of a study of beta chain features in type 1 diabetes. Per the germline V gene, CDR1 is LGHNT and CDR2 is FRNRAP. CDR3 length equals 14 residues. The V and J ends lost 6 bases and 5 bases respectively, with 16 bases between them. Study-wide points: Cells with high TCR expression could be over-represented when cDNA is sequenced.

This clone was counted a few times. Its antigen is still unknown. One heparinised blood draw averaging around 100 mL was given by each donor. CD4+ naive, central memory, regulatory and stem cell-like memory subsets were isolated by sorting on CD45RO/CCR7/CD25/CD127/CD95/CD27. The whole isolated RNA underwent reverse transcription, so sequencing captured expressed TCRB transcripts. The table came from immunoSEQ multiplex PCR; TCRdb's copy has only in-frame clones and leaves some out. The sample records some 500,000 clones, approximately 10% being singletons. The sequenced sample was naive CD4+ T cells from blood. The clonotype originates from a woman aged 18-29 years in good health. The rearrangement links TRBV12-5 to TRBJ2-5; no clear D. In nucleotides, the CDR3 is TGTGCTAGTGGGAAAGGGTTCCAGGACGAGACCCAGTACTTC. Its translation is CASGKGFQDETQYF.